Listed here are 9 T cell receptor beta chains from one sample, sequenced in a study of T cell responses to AZD1222 COVID-19 vaccine. Generated by immunoSEQ multiplex PCR, the TCRdb table keeps only in-frame clones and is missing some. The sample shows over 85,000 clones, over 90% of them seen only once. The specimen comprised peripheral blood, sampled 28 days after the second AZD1222 dose. The receptor set was obtained from an adult who received the AZD1222 COVID-19 vaccine.

CDR3 residues: CATSEIGNTEAFF. CDR3 DNA: TGTGCCACTTCAGAAATCGGGAACACTGAAGCTTTCTTT. V is TRBV27 and J is TRBJ1-1, with D hard to call. The length of the CDR3 is 13 residues. V lost 10 bases and J 1 base, leaving 13 bases between the germline ends. Germline-derived CDR1 and CDR2 are MNHEY and SMNVEV (reference sequence).

The chain joins TRBV19 to TRBJ1-2; possibly TRBD1 for D (5 bases). Germline assignment: CDR1 LNHDA and CDR2 SQIVND (reference sequence). V lost 3 bases to trimming and J lost 4 bases, with 9 bases between them. This CDR3 is 13 amino acids long. The CDR3 DNA sequence: TGTGCCAGTAGTATCGGGGGGAGCTATGGCTACACCTTC. Its translation: CASSIGGSYGYTF.

The chain uses TRBV27 and TRBJ1-2, with D possibly TRBD1 on 5 matching bases. V lost 3 bases and J 0 bases, leaving 11 bases between the germline ends. The germline gives CDR1 MNHEY, CDR2 SMNVEV (reference sequence). This CDR3 comprises 15 residues. The CDR3 sequence is CASSFKGTANYGYTF. The CDR3 coding sequence is TGTGCCAGCAGTTTTAAAGGGACGGCTAACTATGGCTACACCTTC.

The chain has TRBV7-8 and TRBJ1-2, with D hard to call. Trimming took off 7 bases at V and 2 bases at J, with 14 bases between the two ends. This CDR3 has 14 residues. Germline V lookup: CDR1 SGHVS, CDR2 FQNEAQ. The CDR3 spells CASTPDGGNYGYTF. In DNA form, the CDR3 reads TGTGCCAGCACCCCCGATGGCGGGAACTATGGCTACACCTTC.

J is TRBJ2-1 and V is TRBV7-6; D is uncertain. The V and J ends lost 1 base and 4 bases respectively, with 14 bases between them. Germline lookup yields CDR1 SGHVS and CDR2 FNYEAQ. This CDR3 spans 16 amino acids. CDR3 coding DNA: TGTGCCAGCAGCTTAGTCGTTTTGGGCGAATACAATGAGCAGTTCTTC. It codes for CASSLVVLGEYNEQFF.

This chain links TRBV7-8 with TRBJ1-5, with 8 bases aligning to TRBD1. Per germline, CDR1 SGHVS and CDR2 FQNEAQ. The junction had 9 bases not matched to a gene; V was cut back by 2 bases and J by 6 bases. This CDR3 has 16 amino acids. CDR3 residues: CASSLRMTGAVQPQHF. The CDR3 DNA follows: TGTGCCAGCAGCTTACGGATGACAGGGGCCGTTCAGCCCCAGCATTTT.

The rearrangement uses TRBV6-5 and TRBJ2-7; unclear D gene. Trimming removed 4 bases from V and 3 bases from J, with 1 base in between. Germline CDR1 is MNHEY and CDR2 is SVGAGI. CDR3 length equals 10 residues. This chain's CDR3 is CASSFYEQYF. Written as DNA, the CDR3 is TGTGCCAGCAGTTTCTACGAGCAGTACTTC.

This chain joins TRBV7-9 and TRBJ1-1, with D hard to call. The CDR3 loop spans 12 amino acids. Trimming took off 5 bases at V and 5 bases at J, with 9 bases between the two ends. The V gene's germline CDR1 is SEHNR and CDR2 FQNEAQ (reference sequence). CDR3 in DNA: TGTGCCAGCAGCGCCGGACGTACTGAAGCTTTCTTT. It encodes CASSAGRTEAFF.

The chain carries TRBV5-5 and TRBJ1-5; 10 nucleotides align to TRBD1. The J segment lost 6 bases and the V segment lost 3 bases, leaving 6 bases of the junction unmatched. This CDR3 is 15 amino acids long. CDR1 is SGHKS, CDR2 YYEKEE, per germline (reference sequence). CDR3 sequence (DNA): TGTGCCAGCAGCTCGGGACAGGGGTTTGCTCAGCCCCAGCATTTT. Its translation is CASSSGQGFAQPQHF.